This T cell receptor beta chain was profiled in a study of blood T cell repertoires in COVID-19. The overall study: The analysed material was cDNA or gDNA that came from T cells, B-cell-depleted T cells, or PBMCs.

TCRdb's copy holds only in-frame clones and misses some; the assay was immunoSEQ multiplex PCR. Among more than 20,000 clones listed, 80% were seen once. The TCR originated in a man aged 55 to 70 with active COVID-19. The sequenced sample consisted of peripheral blood.

The CDR3 loop reads CASSRGPAGTTAYEQYF. Here the CDR3 DNA reads TGCGCCAGCAGCCGAGGTCCTGCCGGGACTACCGCCTACGAGCAGTACTTC. The chain joins TRBV5-1 to TRBJ2-7; 7 bases fit TRBD2. V shed 4 bases and J 2 bases; nucleotides not matched to a gene: 15. Germline V gene data show CDR1 as SGHRS and CDR2 as YFSETQ. The CDR3 spans 17 residues.